This entry lists 2 T cell receptor beta chains sequenced from one sample in a study of blood T cell repertoires in COVID-19. The repertoire was sequenced with immunoSEQ multiplex PCR; TCRdb's copy has only in-frame clones and lacks some. The table records roughly 130,000 clones, 65% to 85% of them present only once. Material for sequencing was peripheral blood. The receptors were sampled from a man aged 65 to 79 with acute or convalescent COVID-19.

The chain recombines TRBV5-4 with TRBJ2-3, with D tentatively TRBD1 (6 bases). V lost 2 bases and J lost 6, with 7 bases in between. CDR3 length: 12 residues. In germline, CDR1 is SGHNT, CDR2 YYREEE (reference sequence). The CDR3: CASSFQGDTQYF. CDR3 bases: TGTGCCAGCAGCTTCCAGGGGGATACGCAGTATTTT.

In this sample, this clone turned up a few times. This chain joins TRBV3-1 (or the pseudogene TRBV3-2) and TRBJ2-1; 9 nucleotides align to TRBD1. Germline loops: CDR1 LGHDT, CDR2 YNNKEL (reference sequence). CDR3 length: 14 residues. With V trimmed by 4 bases and J by 13 bases, 11 bases remained unmatched. CDR3 sequence reads: CASSRGTGGARQFF. The DNA for the CDR3 is TGTGCCAGCAGCCGAGGTACAGGGGGCGCGAGACAGTTCTTC.